One and the same sample provided the 23 T cell receptor beta chains below, sequenced in a study of blood T cells in healthy people across ages (dated by TCRdb to 2014 to 2015). Library construction relied on 5' RACE. Sequencing instrument: Illumina HiSeq 2500. A second PCR of roughly 7 to 11 cycles was run with a J-beta primer mix and a sample-barcoded 5' primer. TCRdb's own reprocessing of the public reads used fastp at Q25 and MiXCR and kept productive beta chains. Merged by CDR3 protein, the rows form single entries marked with the most common genes and DNA. The sample contains fewer than 1,000,000 distinct CDR3 sequences, 35% to 50% of them found a single time. Jointly, the top ten make up around 18% of the sample. Specimen: blood. The receptors originated from an elderly man in good health.

CDR3 coding DNA: TGTGCCAGCAGTGACTGGGGGACAGGGGAGTACAATGAGCAGTTCTTC. Amino acid sequence: CASSDWGTGEYNEQFF. V and J are TRBV25-1 and TRBJ2-1; 10 bases agree with TRBD1. The CDR3 runs to 16 residues. Germline V CDR1 and CDR2: MGHDK, SYGVNS. Trimming at V came to 3 bases and at J to 4 bases, leaving 6 bases not matched to a gene.

This clonotype was picked up a small number of times. The chain carries TRBV3-1 and TRBJ2-1; TRBD2 aligns across 7 bases. CDR1 and CDR2 from the germline V gene are LGHDT and YNNKEL (reference sequence). This CDR3 has 14 amino acids. V shed 0 bases, J shed 8 bases, and the junction held 4 bases outside the gene matches. The chain's CDR3 is CASSQDARGDEQFF. The CDR3 DNA follows: TGTGCCAGCAGCCAAGATGCCCGGGGGGATGAGCAGTTCTTC.

This clonotype was seen just once. Given a much more abundant clone one base away, this may be a read error. The chain carries TRBV20-1 and TRBJ2-1, with 9 positions matching TRBD2. Per germline, CDR1 DFQATT and CDR2 SNEGSKA (reference sequence). This CDR3 has 15 amino acids. V trimming: 5 bases; J trimming: 13 bases; junction bases outside the gene matches: 18. CDR3 coding DNA: TGCAGTGCTCCCCTGGGGCTAGCGGGACAAGAGACCCAGTTCTTC. Translation: CSAPLGLAGQETQFF.

The rearrangement joins TRBV25-1 to TRBJ1-1; D unclear. The CDR3 has 12 amino acids. Between the trimmed V and J ends, which lost 6 bases and 11 bases, there was a span of 16 bases. CDR1 and CDR2 (germline): MGHDK, SYGVNS. The CDR3 coding sequence is TGTGCCAGCAGCCGGGCCCCGAGTCAGGCTTTCTTT. Translating it yields CASSRAPSQAFF.

The CDR3 DNA reads TGCAGTGCTACGACGGGACAACTGAACACTGAAGCTTTCTTT. This translates into CSATTGQLNTEAFF. The chain links TRBV20-1 to TRBJ1-1; TRBD1 might be the D (6 bases). Germline V gene data show CDR1 as DFQATT and CDR2 as SNEGSKA (reference sequence). V was cut by 4 bases and J by 0 bases, with 12 bases left in between. The CDR3 has 14 residues.

The V gene is TRBV7-2, the J gene TRBJ2-7; a possible D gene is TRBD2 (5 bases). Germline lookup yields CDR1 SGHTA and CDR2 FQGNSA. This CDR3 is built from 16 residues. V was clipped by 5 bases and J by 2 bases, with 19 bases between them. This chain's CDR3 is CASSPSLGASPYEQYF. The CDR3 DNA is TGTGCCAGCAGCCCATCCCTGGGCGCTAGCCCCTACGAGCAGTACTTC. The full variable domain, completed using reference TRBV7-2 and TRBJ2-7, is GAGVSQSPSNKVTEKGKDVELRCDPISGHTALYWYRQSLGQGLEFLIYFQGNSAPDKSGLPSDRFSAERTGGSVSTLTIQRTQQEDSAVYLCASSPSLGASPYEQYFGPGTRLTVT.

The chain links TRBV12-3 or TRBV12-4 to TRBJ2-5; D unclear. The length of the CDR3 is 13 residues. The V end was cut by 5 bases, the J end by 3 bases, with 10 bases between. The CDR3 sequence: CASSGLLKETQYF. The CDR3 DNA follows: TGTGCCAGCAGTGGGCTGCTGAAAGAGACCCAGTACTTC.

This clonotype was recorded many times. The chain links TRBV6-5 to TRBJ2-7; D might be TRBD1 (6 bases). V lost 5 bases, J lost 2 bases, and 16 bases lay in between. The length of the CDR3 is 15 residues. Germline V gene data show CDR1 as MNHEY and CDR2 as SVGAGI. The CDR3 is CASSTWTEKTYEQYF. Written as DNA, the CDR3 is TGTGCCAGCAGTACCTGGACAGAGAAAACCTACGAGCAGTACTTC.

This chain joins TRBV6-6 and TRBJ1-6; D gene ambiguous. V was trimmed by 2 bases and J by 5 bases, leaving 10 bases between them. This CDR3 is built from 15 residues. Germline CDR1 and CDR2: MNHNY and SVGAGI (reference sequence). The CDR3 loop reads CASSYQQNNNSPLHF. CDR3 nucleotide sequence: TGTGCCAGCAGTTACCAACAGAACAATAATTCACCCCTCCACTTT.

This clonotype was picked up a small number of times. This rearrangement joins TRBV20-1 to TRBJ2-7, with 7 bases matching TRBD2. The length of the CDR3 is 14 residues. Germline V gene sequence: CDR1 DFQATT, CDR2 SNEGSKA (reference sequence). The V gene end was trimmed by 6 bases and the J gene end by 5 bases; junction bases not matched to a gene: 13. The CDR3, as DNA: TGCAGTGCGGGTCGGACTAGTTTTTTCGACGAGCAGTACTTC. Protein: CSAGRTSFFDEQYF.

The chain joins TRBV5-1 to TRBJ2-7; D may match TRBD1 or TRBD2 (5 bases each). The CDR3 is 16 residues long. Germline-derived CDR1 and CDR2 are SGHRS and YFSETQ. V gave up 1 base and J gave up 2 bases, with 16 bases separating them. The CDR3, as DNA: TGCGCCAGCAGCTTGCCGGCCCCGGGACGGGCCTACGAGCAGTACTTC. Translation: CASSLPAPGRAYEQYF.

The chain employs TRBV7-2 and TRBJ2-1; D unresolved. V lost 2 bases, J lost 3 bases, and 8 bases lay in between. CDR1 and CDR2 (germline): SGHTA, FQGNSA. There are 14 residues in the CDR3. DNA of the CDR3: TGTGCCAGCAGCTTATTGGGCGACTACAATGAGCAGTTCTTC. This encodes CASSLLGDYNEQFF.

Concerning this clonotype itself: One junction end does not reproduce the germline sequence, and a read error may be involved. J is TRBJ1-2 and V is TRBV29-1; 7 bases agree with TRBD1. CDR3 length equals 11 residues. Germline CDR1 is SQVTM and CDR2 is ANQGSEA. The CDR3 bases are TGCAGCGTTGAAAGGGGGCACGGCTACATCTTC. The encoded protein is CSVERGHGYIF.

The chain couples TRBV4-2 to TRBJ2-5; D could derive from TRBD1 or TRBD2 (6 bases each). Germline loops: CDR1 LGHNA, CDR2 YNFKEQ. CDR3 length: 15 residues. Trimming shortened V by 2 bases and J by 11 bases, and 21 bases separated the two germline ends. The CDR3 here is CASSQLYEGGQEQYF. The CDR3 coding sequence is TGTGCCAGCAGCCAACTCTACGAAGGGGGGCAAGAGCAGTACTTC.

V gene TRBV27 combines with J gene TRBJ2-1, with 13 bases that match TRBD2. This CDR3 is built from 20 residues. Trimming took 7 bases from V and 4 from J; bases not matched to a gene: 19. The germline CDR1 and CDR2 sequences are MNHEY and SMNVEV (reference sequence). Here the CDR3 DNA reads TGTGCCAGCATTAAAACCGGGACTAGCGGGATGTACTTGAGGTACAATGAGCAGTTCTTC. Its translation: CASIKTGTSGMYLRYNEQFF.

This clonotype was counted once. The chain carries TRBV5-4 and TRBJ2-5; no clear D gene. CDR1 is SGHNT and CDR2 is YYREEE in the germline V gene (reference sequence). The CDR3 loop spans 12 amino acids. With 3 bases removed from V and 11 bases from J, the gap between germline ends came to 14 bases. Written as DNA, the CDR3 is TGTGCCAGCAGCTCCCCTCTGGCTGAGCAGTACTTC. Its translation: CASSSPLAEQYF.

In this sample, this clonotype turned up many times. This chain uses TRBV6-5 with TRBJ2-7, with D possibly TRBD1 on 6 matching bases. The germline V and J ends were trimmed by 4 bases and 2 bases, with 12 bases remaining between them. CDR1 and CDR2 (germline): MNHEY, SVGAGI. The CDR3 is 14 amino acids. In nucleotides, the CDR3 is TGTGCCAGCAGTTTCTCACAGGGACCCTACGAGCAGTACTTC. Its translation is CASSFSQGPYEQYF.

This clonotype was seen only once. The chain is built from TRBV29-1 and TRBJ2-1, with 8 bases lining up with TRBD2. The CDR3 is 14 amino acids. Germline V gene sequence: CDR1 SQVTM, CDR2 ANQGSEA. With 6 bases clipped from V and 0 bases from J, the junction kept 4 bases outside the gene matches. The CDR3 coding sequence is TGCAGCGTCAAGCGGGAGCCCTCCTACAATGAGCAGTTCTTC. This gives the protein CSVKREPSYNEQFF.

The J gene is TRBJ2-1, the V gene TRBV5-1; D possibly corresponds to TRBD1 (5 bases). CDR1 is SGHRS and CDR2 is YFSETQ in the germline V gene. V lost 2 bases, J lost 6 bases, and 15 bases lay in between. This CDR3 is 15 amino acids long. The CDR3 reads CASSFSQGSINEQFF. CDR3 bases: TGCGCCAGCAGCTTTTCCCAGGGATCAATCAATGAGCAGTTCTTC.

This rearrangement joins TRBV12-3 or TRBV12-4 to TRBJ2-1; possible D gene TRBD2, 6 bases. Trimming took off 3 bases at V and 5 bases at J, with 14 bases between the two ends. The CDR3 runs 15 residues. The CDR3, as DNA: TGTGCCAGCAGTTTTACTGTGTCTAGCGACAATGAGCAGTTCTTC. Translating it yields CASSFTVSSDNEQFF.

The chain has TRBV18 and TRBJ2-3; 8 nucleotides match TRBD2. This CDR3 is built from 16 residues. Germline CDR1 is KGHSH and CDR2 is LQKENI. V lost 4 bases to trimming and J lost 0 bases; unmatched junction nucleotides: 6. This CDR3 is CASSLTLAGSTDTQYF. Written as DNA, the CDR3 is TGTGCCAGCTCACTAACTTTAGCGGGAAGCACAGATACGCAGTATTTT.

The chain carries TRBV28 and TRBJ2-1, with 9 bases fitting TRBD1. The V and J ends lost 5 bases and 7 bases, in that order; junction bases with no gene match: 3. Germline-derived CDR1 and CDR2 are MDHEN and SYDVKM. The CDR3 length is 13 residues. CDR3 in amino acids: CASSGTGNNEQFF. DNA of the CDR3: TGTGCCAGCAGTGGGACAGGGAATAATGAGCAGTTCTTC.

The V gene is TRBV13, the J gene TRBJ2-5; 8 nucleotides align to TRBD2. The trim removed 4 bases at V and 1 base at J, leaving 8 bases unmatched. CDR3 length equals 16 residues. Germline CDR1 is PRHDT and CDR2 is FYEKMQ (reference sequence). Here the CDR3 DNA reads TGTGCCAGCAGCTCGAGACTAGCGAGGGGCCAAGAGACCCAGTACTTC. Protein: CASSSRLARGQETQYF.